One sample yielded the 26 T cell receptor beta chains listed below, sequenced in a study of blood T cells in healthy people across ages. A sample-barcoded 5' primer and a J-beta primer mix were used in a second PCR of about 7 to 12 cycles. TCRdb recomputed calls from the 5' RACE reads with MiXCR, one row per CDR3 protein. The sample includes hundreds of thousands of distinct CDR3 sequences, roughly 47% of them seen just once. The sequenced sample was blood. Receptors were obtained from a woman aged 60-75 years in good health.

The CDR3 loop is CASSPGLAGVQQFF. Here the CDR3 DNA reads TGTGCCAGCAGCCCGGGACTAGCGGGGGTCCAGCAGTTCTTC. This rearrangement joins TRBV7-7 to TRBJ2-1, with TRBD2 matching over 14 bases. The CDR3 is 14 residues long. The V and J ends lost 5 bases and 11 bases, in that order; junction bases with no gene match: 5. Germline CDR1 is SSHAT and CDR2 is FNYEAQ (reference sequence).

The rearrangement joins TRBV6-2 or TRBV6-3 to TRBJ2-7; 7 bases match TRBD1. V lost 5 bases to trimming and J lost 1 base; unmatched junction nucleotides: 11. The CDR3 runs 16 residues. Germline loops: CDR1 MNHEY, CDR2 SVGEGT. The CDR3 region has the DNA TGTGCCAGCAGTCCATCGACAGGGCTTCTTTCCTACGAGCAGTACTTC. Amino acids: CASSPSTGLLSYEQYF.

This clonotype occurred a few times. The chain employs TRBV7-3 and TRBJ2-3, with TRBD1 matching over 8 bases. V shed 5 bases, J shed 3 bases, and the junction held 10 bases outside the gene matches. The CDR3 loop spans 16 amino acids. From germline, CDR1 is SGHTA and CDR2 FQGTGA. CDR3 in DNA: TGTGCCAGCAGCCGCAACAGGGGGGATAGGACAGATACGCAGTATTTT. Its protein product is CASSRNRGDRTDTQYF.

V usage is TRBV10-3 and J usage is TRBJ2-6, with 7 bases matching TRBD2. The J segment lost 0 bases and the V segment lost 8 bases, leaving 7 bases of the junction unmatched. The CDR3 extends over 16 amino acids. Germline CDR1 and CDR2: ENHRY and SYGVKD. CDR3 protein: CAILGSGGSGANVLTF. The CDR3 region has the DNA TGTGCCATCTTGGGGTCGGGGGGCTCTGGGGCCAACGTCCTGACTTTC.

The chain combines TRBV29-1 with TRBJ1-2, with 8 bases that match TRBD1. The V gene's germline CDR1 is SQVTM and CDR2 ANQGSEA. The CDR3 length is 12 residues. CDR3 in DNA: TGCGGATCCAGGGGGCGACTGTACGACTACACCTTC. Translation gives CGSRGRLYDYTF.

The CDR3 loop reads CASSLQQGQPQHF. CDR3 DNA: TGTGCCAGCAGTCTACAACAGGGTCAGCCCCAGCATTTT. This chain joins TRBV14 and TRBJ1-5; D is possibly TRBD1 (6 bases). The CDR3 length is 13 residues. Germline values: CDR1 SGHDN, CDR2 FVKESK. Trimming shortened V by 6 bases and J by 6 bases, and 12 bases separated the two germline ends. Together with reference TRBV14 and TRBJ1-5, the CDR3 gives the full variable domain: EAGVTQFPSHSVIEKGQTVTLRCDPISGHDNLYWYRRVMGKEIKFLLHFVKESKQDESGMPNNRFLAERTGGTYSTLKVQPAELEDSGVYFCASSLQQGQPQHFGDGTRLSIL.

The gene calls are TRBV20-1 and TRBJ1-1, with TRBD1 as a possible D gene (6 bases). The V end lost 5 bases, the J end lost 6 bases, and 19 bases lay between the germline ends. Per the germline V gene, CDR1 is DFQATT and CDR2 is SNEGSKA (reference sequence). CDR3 length: 14 residues. The CDR3 region has the DNA TGCAGTGCTGGAGGGGGATCTGTTTTCGCTGAAGCTTTCTTT. Translated: CSAGGGSVFAEAFF.

This clonotype has only a few counts. The chain recombines TRBV3-1 with TRBJ2-1; either TRBD1 or TRBD2 may fit D (5 bases each). Germline lookup yields CDR1 LGHDT and CDR2 YNNKEL (reference sequence). Trimming took 4 bases from V and 2 from J, leaving 15 bases between them. The CDR3 is 16 residues long. This chain's CDR3 is CASSPGTDETYNEQFF. The CDR3 nucleotides read TGTGCCAGCAGCCCCGGGACGGATGAAACCTACAATGAGCAGTTCTTC.

In the case of this clonotype: An end of the junction does not agree with germline; a read error may underlie this. The rearrangement uses TRBV30 and TRBJ2-7; 8 positions agree with TRBD1. The CDR3 extends over 13 amino acids. Germline CDR1 is GTSNPN and CDR2 is SVGIG (reference sequence). The CDR3: CARSADRDYEQYF. CDR3 DNA sequence: TGTGCCCGGAGCGCGGACAGGGATTACGAGCAGTACTTC.

This clonotype occurred a few times. The rearrangement uses TRBV7-8 and TRBJ1-1, with a tentative D call TRBD1 (6 bases). The germline gives CDR1 SGHVS, CDR2 FQNEAQ. CDR3 length: 12 amino acids. With 1 base removed from V and 9 bases from J, the gap between germline ends came to 9 bases. CDR3 nucleotides: TGTGCCAGCAGCTTAGTGCAGGGGAAAGCTTTCTTT. This codes for CASSLVQGKAFF.

This clonotype has ten or more counts. The genes are TRBV9 and TRBJ2-3; D remains ambiguous. This CDR3 contains 13 residues. Germline-derived CDR1 and CDR2 are SGDLS and YYNGEE. V was clipped by 4 bases and J by 10 bases, with 16 bases between them. Written as DNA, the CDR3 is TGTGCCAGCAGCCCCCCAGGCTCGGTGGCGCAGTATTTT. It yields the protein CASSPPGSVAQYF.

This clonotype was observed a single time. A read error may be the cause here, since a much bigger clone is one base away. V gene TRBV28 combines with J gene TRBJ1-2; D possibly corresponds to TRBD1 (6 bases). CDR3 size: 12 residues. CDR1 is MDHEN and CDR2 is SYDVKM in the germline V gene. V was shortened by 6 bases and J by 5 bases, with 10 bases between the two germline ends. The CDR3 here is CASSFGQYGYTF. Written as DNA, the CDR3 is TGTGCCAGCAGCTTCGGACAGTATGGCTACACCTTC.

Ten or more counts support this clonotype. V is TRBV7-3 and J is TRBJ2-1; TRBD1 matches 8 bases. The junction had 5 bases not matched to a gene; V was cut back by 5 bases and J by 8 bases. CDR1 and CDR2 (germline): SGHTA, FQGTGA. CDR3 length equals 13 residues. CDR3 sequence: CASSQGAMDEQFF. The CDR3 coding sequence is TGTGCCAGCAGCCAGGGGGCTATGGATGAGCAGTTCTTC.

The rearrangement links TRBV6-2 or TRBV6-3 to TRBJ2-3; 7 nucleotides align to TRBD2. This CDR3 has 16 amino acids. Germline values: CDR1 MNHEY, CDR2 SVGEGT. V was pared by 5 bases and J by 4 bases, with 12 bases of the junction left unmatched. The CDR3, as DNA: TGTGCCAGCAGTCCCCGGGCGGGGGAAGTCTCAGATACGCAGTATTTT. It translates to CASSPRAGEVSDTQYF.

The chain links TRBV2 to TRBJ1-5; weak D call: TRBD1 (5 bases). The CDR3 spans 14 residues. Trimming shortened V by 4 bases and J by 6 bases, and 13 bases separated the two germline ends. The germline V gene encodes CDR1 SNHLY and CDR2 FYNNEI. In nucleotides, the CDR3 is TGTGCCAGCAGTGGGGGCCAGGGAGTTCAGCCCCAGCATTTT. It encodes CASSGGQGVQPQHF.

This clonotype has only a few counts. The chain recombines TRBV11-2 with TRBJ1-1; 10 bases match TRBD1. The CDR3 totals 17 residues. Per germline, CDR1 SGHAT and CDR2 FQNNGV. J was trimmed by 0 bases and V by 1 base; bases with no gene match: 5. The CDR3 nucleotides read TGTGCCAGCAGCTTAGCCGGCGGGACAGGGGTGAACACTGAAGCTTTCTTT. It is translated as CASSLAGGTGVNTEAFF.

This clonotype was counted only a few times. The chain has TRBV20-1 and TRBJ2-6; D call uncertain. The germline V gene has CDR1 DFQATT and CDR2 SNEGSKA (reference sequence). Between the trimmed V and J ends, which lost 0 bases and 1 base, there was a span of 19 bases. This CDR3 has 19 residues. The CDR3 is CSARDLLSGTGSGANVLTF. The CDR3 bases are TGCAGTGCTAGAGATCTTCTTTCGGGTACCGGGTCTGGGGCCAACGTCCTGACTTTC.

The gene calls are TRBV7-3 and TRBJ1-1, with 8 bases fitting TRBD1. The trim removed 4 bases at V and 2 bases at J, leaving 3 bases unmatched. The V gene's germline CDR1 is SGHTA and CDR2 FQGTGA. This CDR3 region has 14 residues. CDR3 sequence reads: CASSSTGDNTEAFF. Written as DNA, the CDR3 is TGTGCCAGCAGCTCGACAGGGGACAACACTGAAGCTTTCTTT. The variable domain in full, with the rest retrieved from reference TRBV7-3 and TRBJ1-1, is GAGVSQTPSNKVTEKGKYVELRCDPISGHTALYWYRQSLGQGPEFLIYFQGTGAADDSGLPNDRFFAVRPEGSVSTLKIQRTERGDSAVYLCASSSTGDNTEAFFGQGTRLTVV.

This clonotype has only a few counts. The J gene is TRBJ1-2, the V gene TRBV5-1; D is unresolved. Germline V CDR1 and CDR2: SGHRS, YFSETQ. With 2 bases removed from V and 0 bases from J, the gap between germline ends came to 8 bases. CDR3 length: 14 amino acids. CDR3 bases: TGCGCCAGCAGCTTCCGGGAATCTAACTATGGCTACACCTTC. Its translation: CASSFRESNYGYTF.

This clonotype turned up a few times. The rearrangement links TRBV28 to TRBJ1-2; 11 bases are shared with TRBD1. Germline CDR1 is MDHEN and CDR2 is SYDVKM. Trimming cost V 6 bases and J 8 bases; bases outside gene matches: 8. The CDR3 length is 14 residues. CDR3 loop: CASSPGQGAWGYTF. CDR3 DNA: TGTGCCAGCAGCCCCGGACAGGGGGCTTGGGGCTACACCTTC.

This clonotype was seen a few times. The genes are TRBV6-5 and TRBJ2-3; the D is unclear. Germline assignment: CDR1 MNHEY and CDR2 SVGAGI. V was cut by 0 bases and J by 0 bases, with 10 bases left in between. This CDR3 has 16 amino acids. The CDR3 DNA is TGTGCCAGCAGTTACTCGATTGACGGCAGCACAGATACGCAGTATTTT. Translation: CASSYSIDGSTDTQYF.

CDR3 sequence (DNA): TGTGCCTGGAGGGATAGCGGGGGTGGAAATGAGCAGTTCTTC. Translating it yields CAWRDSGGGNEQFF. The rearrangement links TRBV30 to TRBJ2-1; TRBD2 matches 9 bases. The CDR3 is 14 amino acids. Looked up from germline, CDR1 is GTSNPN and CDR2 is SVGIG (reference sequence). V trimming: 3 bases; J trimming: 7 bases; junction bases outside the gene matches: 7. The full variable domain, in which reference TRBV30 and TRBJ2-1 provide the parts outside the CDR3, is SQTIHQWPATLVQPVGSPLSLECTVEGTSNPNLYWYRQAAGRGLQLLFYSVGIGQISSEVPQNLSASRPQDRQFILSSKKLLLSDSGFYLCAWRDSGGGNEQFFGPGTRLTVL.

This clonotype has a count of ten or more. The chain uses TRBV15 and TRBJ2-3; D is undetermined. This CDR3 has 16 residues. CDR1 is LNHNV and CDR2 is YYDKDF in the germline V gene (reference sequence). The germline V and J ends were trimmed by 2 bases and 6 bases, with 18 bases remaining between them. CDR3 nucleotides: TGTGCCACCAGCAGACCCATTACAATAGTCTCCGATACGCAGTATTTT. It is translated as CATSRPITIVSDTQYF.

The V call is TRBV18, the J call TRBJ1-2; TRBD1 matches 12 bases. V gave up 2 bases and J gave up 8 bases; unmatched junction bases: 6. The CDR3 loop spans 15 amino acids. Germline CDR1 and CDR2: KGHSH and LQKENI. The CDR3 reads CASSPIGTGGAGYTF. The DNA for the CDR3 is TGTGCCAGCTCACCAATCGGGACAGGGGGCGCCGGCTACACCTTC. The full variable domain, rest sourced from reference TRBV18 and TRBJ1-2, is NAGVMQNPRHLVRRRGQEARLRCSPMKGHSHVYWYRQLPEEGLKFMVYLQKENIIDESGMPKERFSAEFPKEGPSILRIQQVVRGDSAAYFCASSPIGTGGAGYTFGSGTRLTVV.

The chain recombines TRBV7-3 with TRBJ1-5; D is possibly TRBD1 (5 bases). Germline CDR1 SGHTA, CDR2 FQGTGA. V was clipped by 5 bases and J by 4 bases, with 15 bases between them. This CDR3 spans 15 amino acids. The CDR3 protein is CASSPQQEDNQPQHF. In DNA, the CDR3 is TGTGCCAGCAGCCCACAACAGGAGGATAATCAGCCCCAGCATTTT.

Many counts were recorded for this clonotype. The chain employs TRBV4-2 and TRBJ1-1; D gene ambiguous. V was cut by 0 bases and J by 1 base, with 3 bases left in between. CDR3 length: 13 residues. Germline CDR1 and CDR2: LGHNA and YNFKEQ. The CDR3 DNA sequence: TGTGCCAGCAGCCAAGATGGGAACACTGAAGCTTTCTTT. This sequence encodes CASSQDGNTEAFF.